These T cell receptor beta chains were read from a single sample in a study of identical twins. TCRdb reprocessed the 5' RACE reads via MiXCR and lists one record per CDR3 protein. The profile shows approximately 690,000 distinct CDR3 sequences, around 5.7% of them singletons. The sequencing input was naive T cells sorted from blood. These receptors all stem from a man younger than 35 in good health. Each CDR3 is given with its conserved first and last residue. The order of the fields is clone size, V gene, D gene, J gene, CDR3 protein, CDR3 DNA. A D gene is named only where the DNA matches it firmly. Some rows have no size entry. The others give once, few or many, or a class for an expanded clone.

many	TRBV10-3	TRBD2	TRBJ2-3	CAISESIAGATQYF	TGTGCCATCAGTGAGTCCATAGCGGGAGCCACGCAGTATTTT
many	TRBV5-1	TRBD2	TRBJ2-1	CASSLRAGGVYNEQFF	TGCGCCAGCAGCTTGAGGGCGGGAGGTGTCTACAATGAGCAGTTCTTC
NA	TRBV18	NA	TRBJ1-4	CASSPRPLGSEKLFF	TGTGCCAGCTCACCACGACCTTTGGGTAGTGAAAAACTGTTTTTT
many	TRBV20-1	TRBD1	TRBJ2-1	CSATQEGAENEQFF	TGCAGTGCTACGCAAGAGGGGGCAGAAAATGAGCAGTTCTTC
many	TRBV7-6	NA	TRBJ2-2	CASSLAVWGRTGELFF	TGTGCCAGCAGCTTAGCAGTCTGGGGAAGGACCGGGGAGCTGTTTTTT
few	TRBV7-2	NA	TRBJ2-5	CASSAFFATQYF	TGTGCCAGCAGCGCATTTTTCGCGACCCAGTACTTC
few	TRBV2	NA	TRBJ2-1	CASSRPLSSYNEQFF	TGTGCCAGCAGTAGGCCCCTGAGCTCCTACAATGAGCAGTTCTTC
many	TRBV7-9	TRBD1	TRBJ2-1	CAGGRGLDEQFF	TGTGCCGGCGGCAGGGGGTTAGATGAGCAGTTCTTC
NA	TRBV7-2	NA	TRBJ2-7	CASSLVGATYEQYF	TGTGCCAGCAGCTTAGTAGGGGCTACCTACGAGCAGTACTTC
many	TRBV20-1	NA	TRBJ2-7	CSATHRGRHSYEQYF	TGCAGTGCAACCCATAGAGGGAGACATTCCTACGAGCAGTACTTC
many	TRBV29-1	TRBD1	TRBJ2-2	CSVTGPTGELFF	TGCAGCGTGACAGGGCCGACCGGGGAGCTGTTTTTT
NA	TRBV6-2/TRBV6-3	TRBD2	TRBJ2-1	CASLAGGPPMEQFF	TGTGCCAGCTTAGCGGGAGGGCCCCCGATGGAGCAGTTCTTC
many	TRBV11-2	NA	TRBJ2-4	CASSFVGAKNIQYF	TGTGCCAGCTCCTTCGTTGGGGCCAAAAACATTCAGTACTTC
many	TRBV6-5	TRBD1	TRBJ2-5	CASSTSDRAVRETQYF	TGTGCCAGCAGTACATCGGACAGGGCCGTACGAGAGACCCAGTACTTC
few	TRBV11-2	NA	TRBJ1-5	CASSLSGPQPQHF	TGTGCCAGCAGCTTATCTGGGCCTCAGCCCCAGCATTTT
many	TRBV12-3/TRBV12-4	TRBD1	TRBJ2-7	CASSRDSYEQYF	TGTGCCAGCAGTCGGGACAGCTACGAGCAGTACTTC
many	TRBV7-9	NA	TRBJ2-1	CASSLGQVQFF	TGTGCCAGCAGCTTAGGGCAGGTGCAGTTCTTC
few	TRBV25-1	TRBD1	TRBJ2-7	CASRTGVEQYF	TGTGCCAGCAGGACAGGGGTAGAGCAGTACTTC
many	TRBV28	NA	TRBJ1-5	CASKPGTQPQHF	TGTGCCAGCAAACCGGGGACTCAGCCCCAGCATTTT
NA	TRBV9	TRBD2	TRBJ2-7	CASSVGVTSAYEQYF	TGTGCCAGCAGCGTAGGCGTGACTAGCGCGTACGAGCAGTACTTC
many	TRBV20-1	NA	TRBJ2-1	CSARDLGVYNEQFF	TGCAGTGCTAGAGATCTAGGAGTATACAATGAGCAGTTCTTC
NA	TRBV28	NA	TRBJ2-2	CASTIPRDISTGELFF	TGTGCCAGCACCATACCTAGGGACATCTCCACCGGGGAGCTGTTTTTT
many	TRBV12-3/TRBV12-4	TRBD2	TRBJ2-5	CASSPRTSGNKETQYF	TGTGCCAGCAGCCCCAGGACTAGCGGAAATAAAGAGACCCAGTACTTC
many	TRBV7-3	NA	TRBJ2-3	CASSLGSPTTDTQYF	TGTGCCAGCAGCTTAGGCAGTCCGACCACAGATACGCAGTATTTT
NA	TRBV20-1	TRBD1	TRBJ1-2	CSASPRGQNYGYTF	TGCAGTGCCTCACCAAGGGGACAGAACTATGGCTACACCTTC
many	TRBV20-1	NA	TRBJ1-2	CSARRSSNYGYTF	TGCAGTGCCCGCAGAAGTTCTAACTATGGCTACACCTTC
many	TRBV20-1	TRBD2	TRBJ2-2	CSATGLAAPNTGELFF	TGCAGTGCTACGGGGCTAGCGGCACCGAACACCGGGGAGCTGTTTTTT
NA	TRBV7-9	NA	TRBJ2-1	CASSTGTPEQFF	TGTGCCAGCAGCACCGGGACCCCTGAGCAGTTCTTC
many	TRBV20-1	NA	TRBJ2-5	CSASRRETQYF	TGCAGTGCTAGCAGAAGAGAGACCCAGTACTTC
NA	TRBV20-1	TRBD1	TRBJ1-2	CSALNTGVYGYTF	TGCAGTGCCCTCAATACAGGGGTCTATGGCTACACCTTC
few	TRBV20-1	TRBD1	TRBJ2-5	CSRDRGETQYF	TGCAGTCGGGACAGGGGAGAGACCCAGTACTTC
many	TRBV4-1	NA	TRBJ2-1	CASSHGRLNEQFF	TGCGCCAGCAGCCATGGGAGGCTTAATGAGCAGTTCTTC
many	TRBV20-1	TRBD1	TRBJ2-7	CSARSRDRVYEQYF	TGCAGTGCTAGAAGCCGGGACAGGGTTTACGAGCAGTACTTC
many	TRBV5-1	TRBD1	TRBJ2-1	CASSLDSRQGYNEQFF	TGCGCCAGCAGCTTGGATAGCCGACAGGGCTACAATGAGCAGTTCTTC
few	TRBV20-1	NA	TRBJ2-5	CSTGTKQETQYF	TGCAGTACCGGGACAAAGCAAGAGACCCAGTACTTC
few	TRBV6-4	NA	TRBJ1-6	CASSDAGDSYNSPLHF	TGTGCCAGCAGTGACGCGGGAGACTCCTATAATTCACCCCTCCACTTT
many	TRBV4-1	NA	TRBJ1-3	CASSQLQVDPDTIYF	TGCGCCAGCAGCCAGTTACAGGTAGATCCTGACACCATATATTTT
many	TRBV6-6	NA	TRBJ2-1	CASTEDPTSEQFF	TGTGCCAGCACCGAGGACCCTACCAGTGAGCAGTTCTTC
many	TRBV10-3	NA	TRBJ2-5	CAISESLTGGETQYF	TGTGCCATCAGTGAGTCCTTGACAGGCGGAGAGACCCAGTACTTC
NA	TRBV3-1	NA	TRBJ1-1	CASRATFGGTEAFF	TGTGCCAGCAGGGCGACATTTGGGGGCACTGAAGCTTTCTTT